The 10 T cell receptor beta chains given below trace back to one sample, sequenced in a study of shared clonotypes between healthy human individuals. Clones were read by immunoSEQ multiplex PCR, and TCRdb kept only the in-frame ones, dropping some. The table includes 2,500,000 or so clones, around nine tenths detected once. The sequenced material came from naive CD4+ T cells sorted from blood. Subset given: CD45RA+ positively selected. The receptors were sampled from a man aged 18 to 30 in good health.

The CDR3 here is CAWSPRGPNVGGYTF. Here the CDR3 DNA reads TGTGCCTGGAGTCCTCGGGGACCCAACGTTGGGGGCTACACCTTC. The rearrangement joins TRBV30 to TRBJ1-2; tentatively, D is TRBD1 (5 bases). The CDR3 has 15 residues. The germline CDR1 and CDR2 sequences are GTSNPN and SVGIG (reference sequence). Trimming took 2 bases from V and 8 from J, leaving 21 bases between them.

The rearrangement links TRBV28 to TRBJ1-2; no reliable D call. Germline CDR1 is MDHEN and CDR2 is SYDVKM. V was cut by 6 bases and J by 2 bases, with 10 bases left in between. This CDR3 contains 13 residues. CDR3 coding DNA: TGTGCCAGCAGCAATACAGTAAACTATGGCTACACCTTC. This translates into CASSNTVNYGYTF.

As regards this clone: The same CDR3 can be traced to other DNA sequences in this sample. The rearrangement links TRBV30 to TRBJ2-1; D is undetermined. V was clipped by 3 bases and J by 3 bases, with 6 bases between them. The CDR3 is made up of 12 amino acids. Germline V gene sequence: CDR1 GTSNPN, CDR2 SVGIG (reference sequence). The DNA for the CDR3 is TGTGCCTGGAGCCGCGGCTACAATGAGCAGTTCTTC. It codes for CAWSRGYNEQFF.

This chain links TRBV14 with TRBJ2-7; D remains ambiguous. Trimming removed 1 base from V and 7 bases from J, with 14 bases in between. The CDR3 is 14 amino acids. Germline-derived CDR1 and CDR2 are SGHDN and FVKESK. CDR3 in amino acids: CASSQVYGRGEQYF. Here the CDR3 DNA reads TGTGCCAGCAGCCAAGTTTATGGGCGAGGAGAGCAGTACTTC.

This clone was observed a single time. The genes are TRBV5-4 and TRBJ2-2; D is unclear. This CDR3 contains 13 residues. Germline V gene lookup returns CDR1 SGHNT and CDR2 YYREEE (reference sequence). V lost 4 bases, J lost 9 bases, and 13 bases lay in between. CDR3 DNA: TGTGCCAGCAGCCTGGATAGTGACCGGGAGCTGTTTTTT. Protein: CASSLDSDRELFF.

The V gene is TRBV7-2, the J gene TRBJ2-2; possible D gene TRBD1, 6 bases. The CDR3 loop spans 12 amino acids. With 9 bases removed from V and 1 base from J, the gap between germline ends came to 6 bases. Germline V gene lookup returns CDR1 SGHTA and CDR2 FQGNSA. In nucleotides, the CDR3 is TGTGCCAGACAGGGGAACACCGGGGAGCTGTTTTTT. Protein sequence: CARQGNTGELFF.

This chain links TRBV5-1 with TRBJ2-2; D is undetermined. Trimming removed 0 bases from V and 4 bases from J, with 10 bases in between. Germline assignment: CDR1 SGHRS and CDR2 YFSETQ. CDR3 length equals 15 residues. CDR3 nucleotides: TGCGCCAGCAGCTTGGTCCCAGACTCCACCGGGGAGCTGTTTTTT. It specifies CASSLVPDSTGELFF.

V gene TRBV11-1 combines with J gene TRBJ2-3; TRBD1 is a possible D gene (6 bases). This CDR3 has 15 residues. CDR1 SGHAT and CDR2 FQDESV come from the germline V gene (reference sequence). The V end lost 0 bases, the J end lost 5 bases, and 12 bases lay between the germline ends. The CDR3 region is CASSLAGDRKDTQYF. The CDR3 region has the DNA TGTGCCAGCAGCTTAGCCGGAGACAGGAAAGATACGCAGTATTTT.

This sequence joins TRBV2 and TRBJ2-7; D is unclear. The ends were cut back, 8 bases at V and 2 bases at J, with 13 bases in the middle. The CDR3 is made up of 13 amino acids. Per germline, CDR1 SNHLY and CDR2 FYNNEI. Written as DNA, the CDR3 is TGTGCCAGCCGGGTGACTGGGACCTACGAGCAGTACTTC. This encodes CASRVTGTYEQYF.

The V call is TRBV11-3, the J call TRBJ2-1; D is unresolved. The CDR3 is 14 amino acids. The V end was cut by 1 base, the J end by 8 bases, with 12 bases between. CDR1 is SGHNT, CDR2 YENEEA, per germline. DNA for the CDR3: TGTGCCAGCAGCTTAGTTCCCGGCCACGATGAGCAGTTCTTC. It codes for CASSLVPGHDEQFF.